The entry below describes one T cell receptor beta chain. Its cognate antigen is unknown. This entry comes from a study of cytomegalovirus exposure and HLA in healthy donors. Trimming took off 3 bases at V and 3 bases at J, with 10 bases between the two ends. Germline V gene lookup returns CDR1 SGHRS and CDR2 YFSETQ. CDR3 length: 13 residues. General study results and limits: It was taken for granted in presence/absence analyses that sequencing depth across donors was roughly uniform.

Primers: 60 Vbeta forward and 13 Jbeta reverse. The assay was immunoSEQ multiplex PCR, and TCRdb's table has in-frame clones only and misses some. The sample lists approximately 130,000 clones; around 82% were seen once. Source material: PBMCs. The TCR originated in a man between 50 and 59 years old in good health and CMV-seronegative. The V call is TRBV5-1, the J call TRBJ2-7; D is possibly TRBD2 (5 bases). CDR3 residues: CASSSWTGYEQYF. The CDR3 DNA follows: TGCGCCAGCAGCTCCTGGACTGGCTACGAGCAGTACTTC.